This T cell receptor beta chain originates from a study of T cell clonality in common variable immunodeficiency. This clone was picked up many times. Its antigen is still unknown. The CDR3 extends 3 residues past the end of the read, so its final part is completed from the germline J gene. Control and CVID samples contributed equal amounts of genomic DNA. Method: immunoSEQ multiplex PCR; TCRdb's copy keeps in-frame clones and lacks some. The sample offers over 30,000 clones and no singletons, the top ten holding roughly 3.6%. The CDR3 is 15 residues long. The germline V and J ends were trimmed by 5 bases and 3 bases, with 13 bases remaining between them. Germline lookup yields CDR1 SEHNR and CDR2 FQNEAQ (reference sequence). Donors gave about 5 to 8 ml heparinized peripheral whole blood. General observations from the study: Authors noted CVID clonality's cause needs subpopulation repertoire sequencing. Common variable immunodeficiency TCR beta sequences reportedly had fewer deletions and N-nucleotide insertions.

The sequence derives from a person between 18 and 75 years old in good health. Material: peripheral blood mononuclear cells. J is TRBJ1-4 and V is TRBV7-9; the D gene is possibly TRBD1 (5 bases). The CDR3 protein is CASSTQGGPNEKLFF. The covered CDR3 bases are TGTGCCAGCAGCACGCAGGGAGGGCCTAATGAAAAA.